A single sample is the source of the 30 T cell receptor beta chains below, sequenced in a study of shared T cell receptors in the human thymus. Data came from immunoSEQ multiplex PCR; TCRdb stores just in-frame clones and leaves some out. The sample contains more than 550,000 clones, roughly 85% of which appear only once. The same sample was also used in a study of human thymus T cells.

Specimen: thymocytes. The receptors were gathered from a girl under three years old with a congenital heart defect.

This chain uses TRBV7-6 with TRBJ2-5; perhaps TRBD2 as D (6 bases). V was clipped by 1 base and J by 3 bases, with 21 bases between them. This CDR3 region has 18 residues. Germline CDR1 reads SGHVS; CDR2 reads FNYEAQ. The CDR3 sequence is CASSLVASGRRGEETQYF. The CDR3 bases are TGTGCCAGCAGCTTAGTGGCGTCGGGCAGGCGGGGAGAAGAGACCCAGTACTTC.

The rearrangement links TRBV11-1 to TRBJ1-6; 7 nucleotides agree with TRBD1. V lost 1 base, J lost 7 bases, and 7 bases stayed unmatched. The V gene's germline CDR1 is SGHAT and CDR2 FQDESV (reference sequence). There are 16 residues in the CDR3. The CDR3 nucleotides read TGTGCCAGCAGCTTAGAGGGGGCTAGTGAGAATTCACCCCTCCACTTT. Translation gives CASSLEGASENSPLHF.

J is TRBJ2-7 and V is TRBV5-1; tentatively, D is TRBD2 (5 bases). V dropped 4 bases and J dropped 2 bases, with 13 bases sitting between them. In germline, CDR1 is SGHRS, CDR2 YFSETQ. The CDR3 is 14 amino acids. The CDR3 loop reads CASSPRAETYEQYF. CDR3 nucleotide sequence: TGCGCCAGCAGCCCGCGGGCAGAGACCTACGAGCAGTACTTC.

This chain connects TRBV5-8 to TRBJ2-7; a weak D match, TRBD1 (5 bases). CDR1 and CDR2 (germline): SGHTS, YDEGEE. The V end lost 3 bases, the J end lost 0 bases, and 10 bases lay between the germline ends. The CDR3 is 14 amino acids. CDR3 in DNA: TGTGCCAGCAGCTCAGGGCAACTCTCCTACGAGCAGTACTTC. This encodes CASSSGQLSYEQYF.

The chain is built from TRBV4-3 and TRBJ1-1; 8 bases match TRBD1. Germline V CDR1 and CDR2: LGHNA, YSLEER. The CDR3 is 15 residues long. Unmatched junction bases numbered 2, after V lost 2 bases and J lost 0 bases. CDR3: CASSQRQGLNTEAFF. Written as DNA, the CDR3 is TGCGCCAGCAGCCAAAGACAGGGGCTGAACACTGAAGCTTTCTTT.

This rearrangement joins TRBV5-1 to TRBJ1-1; TRBD1 is a possible D gene (5 bases). The CDR3 is made up of 17 amino acids. From germline, CDR1 is SGHRS and CDR2 YFSETQ. V gave up 4 bases and J gave up 1 base, with 20 bases separating them. The CDR3 loop reads CASSVTAGRRQNTEAFF. The CDR3 DNA is TGCGCCAGCAGCGTGACGGCAGGGCGACGACAGAACACTGAAGCTTTCTTT. The full variable domain, rest sourced from reference TRBV5-1 and TRBJ1-1, is KAGVTQTPRYLIKTRGQQVTLSCSPISGHRSVSWYQQTPGQGLQFLFEYFSETQRNKGNFPGRFSGRQFSNSRSEMNVSTLELGDSALYLCASSVTAGRRQNTEAFFGQGTRLTVV.

This rearrangement joins TRBV28 to TRBJ2-6; D unclear. CDR3 length equals 19 residues. V lost 1 base to trimming and J lost 0 bases, with 16 bases between them. Germline V gene lookup returns CDR1 MDHEN and CDR2 SYDVKM. CDR3 sequence reads: CASSLFLSPIGSGANVLTF. DNA of the CDR3: TGTGCCAGCAGTTTATTTTTGAGTCCCATTGGCTCTGGGGCCAACGTCCTGACTTTC. The whole variable domain, remainder taken from reference TRBV28 and TRBJ2-6, is DVKVTQSSRYLVKRTGEKVFLECVQDMDHENMFWYRQDPGLGLRLIYFSYDVKMKEKGDIPEGYSVSREKKERFSLILESASTNQTSMYLCASSLFLSPIGSGANVLTFGAGSRLTVL.

This rearrangement joins TRBV10-3 to TRBJ1-1, with D unresolved. Germline CDR1 reads ENHRY; CDR2 reads SYGVKD. The V gene lost 7 bases and the J gene lost 1 base, with 10 bases spanning the gap. This CDR3 has 13 residues. The CDR3 nucleotides read TGTGCCATCACCCAAGTCGGGAACACTGAAGCTTTCTTT. Translating it yields CAITQVGNTEAFF.

The genes are TRBV10-3 and TRBJ1-2; TRBD1 might be the D (5 bases). This CDR3 region has 12 residues. Germline V CDR1 and CDR2: ENHRY, SYGVKD. Trimming removed 7 bases from V and 7 bases from J, with 13 bases in between. The CDR3 region has the DNA TGTGCCATCAAGCAGGGTGGGTCTGGCTACACCTTC. Protein sequence: CAIKQGGSGYTF.

The chain joins TRBV5-8 to TRBJ1-2, with 7 positions matching TRBD1. The J segment lost 3 bases and the V segment lost 0 bases, leaving 8 bases of the junction unmatched. Germline lookup yields CDR1 SGHTS and CDR2 YDEGEE. The CDR3 contains 16 residues. The chain's CDR3 is CASSLANQGEDYGYTF. The CDR3 region has the DNA TGTGCCAGCAGCTTGGCCAACCAGGGGGAGGACTATGGCTACACCTTC.

This rearrangement joins TRBV28 to TRBJ1-5, with 12 positions matching TRBD1. Germline V gene data show CDR1 as MDHEN and CDR2 as SYDVKM. After removal of 5 bases from V and 5 bases from J, the junction contained 10 bases not matched to a gene. CDR3 length: 17 amino acids. CDR3 loop: CASSRGQGAGKDQPQHF. CDR3 bases: TGTGCCAGCAGTAGGGGACAGGGGGCAGGGAAGGATCAGCCCCAGCATTTT. Filled out from reference TRBV28 and TRBJ1-5, the complete variable domain reads DVKVTQSSRYLVKRTGEKVFLECVQDMDHENMFWYRQDPGLGLRLIYFSYDVKMKEKGDIPEGYSVSREKKERFSLILESASTNQTSMYLCASSRGQGAGKDQPQHFGDGTRLSIL.

The CDR3 DNA follows: TGTGCCAGTGACAGGGGAAACACTGAAGCTTTCTTT. Its protein product is CASDRGNTEAFF. V is TRBV2 and J is TRBJ1-1; 8 nucleotides agree with TRBD1. The CDR3 is 12 residues long. Germline V CDR1 and CDR2: SNHLY, FYNNEI. Germline trimming cut 9 bases from V and 2 bases from J; bases unmatched to any gene: 2.

The chain carries TRBV2 and TRBJ1-6, with 8 bases aligning to TRBD1. The CDR3 spans 17 residues. Germline V lookup: CDR1 SNHLY, CDR2 FYNNEI. V lost 7 bases to trimming and J lost 9 bases; unmatched junction nucleotides: 17. Here the CDR3 DNA reads TGTGCCAGCACCCCGACAGGGGAGGCTTCGGATGGTTCACCCCTCCACTTT. Translated: CASTPTGEASDGSPLHF.

In this sample, this clone turned up once. CDR3: CAGVRGPRSNQPQHF. The DNA of the CDR3 is TGTGCCGGGGTGAGGGGGCCACGAAGCAATCAGCCCCAGCATTTT. The chain couples TRBV6-1 to TRBJ1-5; 7 nucleotides agree with TRBD1. The CDR3 totals 15 residues. The J segment lost 1 base and the V segment lost 11 bases, leaving 11 bases of the junction unmatched. From germline, CDR1 is MNHNS and CDR2 SASEGT.

The chain links TRBV6-6 to TRBJ1-2; TRBD1 agrees at 7 bases. Germline CDR1 reads MNHNY; CDR2 reads SVGAGI (reference sequence). With V trimmed by 2 bases and J by 8 bases, 14 bases remained unmatched. There are 16 residues in the CDR3. The CDR3 DNA sequence: TGTGCCAGCAGTTACGGGGACAGCCCGGTTCGTGAAGGCTACACCTTC. Protein: CASSYGDSPVREGYTF.

Of note for this clone: This sample also contains other DNA sequences that code for the same CDR3. The J gene is TRBJ2-5, the V gene TRBV29-1, with D uncertain. Trimming took 3 bases from V and 2 from J, leaving 7 bases between them. This CDR3 contains 12 residues. The germline gives CDR1 SQVTM, CDR2 ANQGSEA. CDR3 residues: CSVDAGQETQYF. The CDR3 DNA reads TGCAGCGTTGATGCCGGGCAAGAGACCCAGTACTTC.

This clone was seen once. This chain links TRBV7-3 with TRBJ2-3; TRBD1 might be the D (5 bases). The CDR3 is 15 residues long. Germline CDR1 reads SGHTA; CDR2 reads FQGTGA. Trimming left V 4 bases short and J 2 bases short, with 13 bases between. The CDR3 is CASSSNNRNTDTQYF. CDR3 bases: TGTGCCAGCAGCTCAAACAACAGGAACACAGATACGCAGTATTTT.

This clone was counted between two and nine times. The chain has TRBV28 and TRBJ1-2; D remains ambiguous. The CDR3 extends over 11 amino acids. Germline loops: CDR1 MDHEN, CDR2 SYDVKM. The CDR3 coding sequence is TGTGCTCACGGGAGTGTGTCGGGCTACACCTTC. Protein sequence: CAHGSVSGYTF.

This sequence joins TRBV7-4 and TRBJ1-2, with 8 bases that match TRBD1. This CDR3 contains 14 residues. The germline gives CDR1 SGHVT, CDR2 SQSDAQ. The V and J ends lost 5 bases and 5 bases, in that order; junction bases with no gene match: 7. CDR3 DNA sequence: TGTGCCAGCAGCCTTGGGACAGGCATATATGGCTACACCTTC. It encodes CASSLGTGIYGYTF.

The V and J genes are TRBV9 and TRBJ2-3; 12 bases match TRBD1. The CDR3 spans 17 residues. Per germline, CDR1 SGDLS and CDR2 YYNGEE. Unmatched junction bases numbered 11, after V lost 3 bases and J lost 6 bases. The CDR3 here is CASSAGTGGLLPDTQYF. The CDR3 DNA reads TGTGCCAGCAGCGCTGGGACAGGGGGCCTATTACCCGATACGCAGTATTTT. The variable domain in full, with the rest retrieved from reference TRBV9 and TRBJ2-3, is DSGVTQTPKHLITATGQRVTLRCSPRSGDLSVYWYQQSLDQGLQFLIQYYNGEERAKGNILERFSAQQFPDLHSELNLSSLELGDSALYFCASSAGTGGLLPDTQYFGPGTRLTVL.

The V call is TRBV28, the J call TRBJ1-2; 9 bases are shared with TRBD1. The CDR3 has 15 amino acids. Germline lookup yields CDR1 MDHEN and CDR2 SYDVKM. With V trimmed by 3 bases and J by 7 bases, 9 bases remained unmatched. The CDR3: CASSFRQGVSTGYTF. The CDR3 bases are TGTGCCAGCAGTTTTCGACAGGGGGTAAGCACTGGCTACACCTTC.

The chain combines TRBV7-6 with TRBJ1-2; possibly TRBD1 for D (5 bases). The V end lost 4 bases, the J end lost 4 bases, and 10 bases lay between the germline ends. Germline lookup yields CDR1 SGHVS and CDR2 FNYEAQ. The CDR3 length is 13 residues. CDR3 sequence reads: CASSSLGAYGYTF. The CDR3 region has the DNA TGTGCCAGCAGCTCCCTAGGGGCCTATGGCTACACCTTC. Full variable domain (rest looked up from reference TRBV7-6 and TRBJ1-2): GAGVSQSPRYKVTKRGQDVALRCDPISGHVSLYWYRQALGQGPEFLTYFNYEAQQDKSGLPNDRFSAERPEGSISTLTIQRTEQRDSAMYRCASSSLGAYGYTFGSGTRLTVV.

Turning to this clone: This same CDR3 is encoded by further DNA sequences in the sample. The genes are TRBV5-1 and TRBJ1-1; D remains unclear. Looked up from germline, CDR1 is SGHRS and CDR2 is YFSETQ. There are 14 residues in the CDR3. Trimming left V 0 bases short and J 1 base short, with 7 bases between. The CDR3: CASSLGGGNTEAFF. In nucleotides, the CDR3 is TGCGCCAGCAGCTTGGGGGGAGGGAACACTGAAGCTTTCTTT. Together with reference TRBV5-1 and TRBJ1-1, the CDR3 gives the full variable domain: KAGVTQTPRYLIKTRGQQVTLSCSPISGHRSVSWYQQTPGQGLQFLFEYFSETQRNKGNFPGRFSGRQFSNSRSEMNVSTLELGDSALYLCASSLGGGNTEAFFGQGTRLTVV.

V is TRBV11-2 and J is TRBJ2-7; D is uncertain. This CDR3 has 13 amino acids. Trimming cost V 5 bases and J 0 bases, with 8 bases left between them. Per germline, CDR1 SGHAT and CDR2 FQNNGV. The CDR3 sequence: CASSIHSSYEQYF. CDR3 sequence (DNA): TGTGCCAGCAGCATACACAGCTCCTACGAGCAGTACTTC.

This clone was detected only once. The rearrangement joins TRBV7-3 to TRBJ1-6, with D perhaps TRBD1 (6 bases). The CDR3 spans 17 residues. In germline, CDR1 is SGHTA, CDR2 FQGTGA. The V end lost 4 bases, the J end lost 7 bases, and 20 bases lay between the germline ends. This CDR3 reads CASSSSPPHRENSPLHF. The CDR3 nucleotides read TGTGCCAGCAGCTCGTCCCCCCCCCACAGGGAAAATTCACCCCTCCACTTT.

V is TRBV7-9 and J is TRBJ1-2; D is unclear. Germline lookup yields CDR1 SEHNR and CDR2 FQNEAQ (reference sequence). Trimming removed 6 bases at V and 3 bases at J, with 11 bases between. The CDR3 runs to 13 residues. CDR3 nucleotide sequence: TGTGCCAGCAGGATTAGAGGTGACTATGGCTACACCTTC. It encodes CASRIRGDYGYTF.

This chain uses TRBV7-8 with TRBJ1-2, with D unresolved. Germline V CDR1 and CDR2: SGHVS, FQNEAQ. Between the trimmed V and J ends, which lost 1 base and 5 bases, there was a span of 11 bases. The CDR3 sequence is 14 residues long. In DNA, the CDR3 is TGTGCCAGCAGCTTAGTGGCCGAGAGGTATGGCTACACCTTC. Protein sequence: CASSLVAERYGYTF.

V is TRBV6-5 and J is TRBJ2-7; D is unclear. The CDR3 loop spans 13 amino acids. V lost 3 bases and J lost 4, with 10 bases in between. CDR1 and CDR2 (germline): MNHEY, SVGAGI. CDR3 sequence: CASSYGPDYEQYF. For the CDR3, the DNA is TGTGCCAGCAGTTATGGGCCTGATTACGAGCAGTACTTC.

The chain is built from TRBV23-1 and TRBJ1-2; TRBD1 is a possible D gene (6 bases). TRBV23-1 is treated as an ORF (open reading frame) with a function not yet certain. Between the trimmed V and J ends, which lost 11 bases and 2 bases, there was a span of 24 bases. This CDR3 has 16 residues. CDR3 amino acids: CARISTPKGENYGYTF. The CDR3 coding sequence is TGCGCCCGCATTTCCACGCCCAAGGGGGAGAACTATGGCTACACCTTC.

The J gene is TRBJ1-1, the V gene TRBV5-3, with D perhaps TRBD1 (5 bases). TRBV5-3 is given ORF status, its function remaining uncertain. Trimming stripped 6 bases from V and 0 bases from J, with 24 bases between. The CDR3 is 18 amino acids. The CDR3 here is CARTAAYGANQMNTEAFF. CDR3 coding DNA: TGTGCCAGAACCGCCGCGTATGGGGCCAACCAGATGAACACTGAAGCTTTCTTT.